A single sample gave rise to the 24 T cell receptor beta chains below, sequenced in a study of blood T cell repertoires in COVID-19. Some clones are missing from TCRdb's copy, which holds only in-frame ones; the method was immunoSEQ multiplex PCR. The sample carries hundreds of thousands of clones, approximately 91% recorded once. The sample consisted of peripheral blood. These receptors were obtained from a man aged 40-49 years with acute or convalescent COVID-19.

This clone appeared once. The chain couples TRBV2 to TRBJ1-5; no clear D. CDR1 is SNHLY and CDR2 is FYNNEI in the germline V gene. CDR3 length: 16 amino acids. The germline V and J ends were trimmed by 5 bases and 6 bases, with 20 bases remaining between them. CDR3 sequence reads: CASSYTRTGPGQPQHF. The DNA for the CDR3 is TGTGCCAGCAGTTATACTAGGACGGGCCCGGGTCAGCCCCAGCATTTT.

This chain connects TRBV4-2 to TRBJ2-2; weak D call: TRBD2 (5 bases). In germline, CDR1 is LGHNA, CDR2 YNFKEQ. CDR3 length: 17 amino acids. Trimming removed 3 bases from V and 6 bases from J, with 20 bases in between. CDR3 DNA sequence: TGTGCCAGCAGCCACCGAAGGGAGCGGAGAGACGCCGGGGAGCTGTTTTTT. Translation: CASSHRRERRDAGELFF.

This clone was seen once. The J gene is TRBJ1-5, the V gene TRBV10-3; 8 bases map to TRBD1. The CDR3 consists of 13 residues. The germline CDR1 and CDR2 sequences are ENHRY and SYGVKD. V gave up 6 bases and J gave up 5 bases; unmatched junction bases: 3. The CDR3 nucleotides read TGTGCCATCAGACAGGGGGACGATCAGCCCCAGCATTTT. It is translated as CAIRQGDDQPQHF.

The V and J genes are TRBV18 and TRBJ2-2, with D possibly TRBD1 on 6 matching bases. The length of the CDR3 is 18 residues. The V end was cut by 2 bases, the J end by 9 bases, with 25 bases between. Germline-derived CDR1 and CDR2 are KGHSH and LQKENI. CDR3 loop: CASSPTSTDRMVPRELFF. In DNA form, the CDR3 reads TGTGCCAGCTCACCAACTTCCACAGACAGGATGGTCCCAAGGGAGCTGTTTTTT.

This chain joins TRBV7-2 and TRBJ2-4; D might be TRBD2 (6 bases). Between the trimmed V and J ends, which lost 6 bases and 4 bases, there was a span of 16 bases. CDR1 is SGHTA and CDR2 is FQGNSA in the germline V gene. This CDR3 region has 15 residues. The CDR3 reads CASRTGGAGKNIQYF. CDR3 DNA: TGTGCCAGCAGAACGGGTGGGGCGGGAAAAAACATTCAGTACTTC.

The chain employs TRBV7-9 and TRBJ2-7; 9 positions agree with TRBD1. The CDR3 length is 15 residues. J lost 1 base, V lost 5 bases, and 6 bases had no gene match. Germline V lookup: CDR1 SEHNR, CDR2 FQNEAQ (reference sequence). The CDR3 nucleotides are TGTGCCAGCAGCCAGGGACAGGGTTTATCCTACGAGCAGTACTTC. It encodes CASSQGQGLSYEQYF.

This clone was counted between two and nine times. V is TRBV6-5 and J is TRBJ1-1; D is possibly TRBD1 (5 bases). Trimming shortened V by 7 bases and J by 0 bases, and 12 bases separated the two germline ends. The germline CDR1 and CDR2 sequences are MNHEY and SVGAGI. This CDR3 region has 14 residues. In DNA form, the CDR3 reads TGTGCCAGCACCCGGGACTCTCTGAACACTGAAGCTTTCTTT. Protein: CASTRDSLNTEAFF.

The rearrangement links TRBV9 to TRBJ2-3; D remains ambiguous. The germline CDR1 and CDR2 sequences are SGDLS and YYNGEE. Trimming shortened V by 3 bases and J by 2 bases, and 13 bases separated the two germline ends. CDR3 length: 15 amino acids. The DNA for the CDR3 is TGTGCCAGCAGCGAGATTAGAAACCCCACAGATACGCAGTATTTT. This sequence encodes CASSEIRNPTDTQYF.

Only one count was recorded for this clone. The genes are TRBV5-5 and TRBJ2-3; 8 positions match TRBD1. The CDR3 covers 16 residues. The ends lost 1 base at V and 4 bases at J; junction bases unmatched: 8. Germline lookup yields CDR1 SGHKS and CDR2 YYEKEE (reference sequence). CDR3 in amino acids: CASSLTRTGIADTQYF. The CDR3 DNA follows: TGTGCCAGCAGCTTGACAAGGACAGGGATCGCAGATACGCAGTATTTT.

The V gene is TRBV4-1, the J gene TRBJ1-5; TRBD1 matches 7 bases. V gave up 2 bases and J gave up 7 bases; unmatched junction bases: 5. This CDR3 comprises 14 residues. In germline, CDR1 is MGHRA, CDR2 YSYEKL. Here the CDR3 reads CASSQPGQRQPQHF. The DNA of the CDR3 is TGCGCCAGCAGCCAACCGGGACAGCGGCAGCCCCAGCATTTT.

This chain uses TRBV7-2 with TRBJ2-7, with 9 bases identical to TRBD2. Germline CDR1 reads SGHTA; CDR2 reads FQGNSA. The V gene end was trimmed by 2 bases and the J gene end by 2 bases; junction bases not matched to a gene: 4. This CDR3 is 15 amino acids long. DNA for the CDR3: TGTGCCAGCAGCTTATTCGCGGGAGGGCCCTACGAGCAGTACTTC. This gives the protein CASSLFAGGPYEQYF.

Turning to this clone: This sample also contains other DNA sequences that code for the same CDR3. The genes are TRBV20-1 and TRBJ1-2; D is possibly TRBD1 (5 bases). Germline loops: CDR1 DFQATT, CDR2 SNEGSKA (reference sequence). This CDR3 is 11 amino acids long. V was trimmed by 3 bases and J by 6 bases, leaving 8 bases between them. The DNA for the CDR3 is TGCAGTGCTAGGATAGGGGATGGCTACACCTTC. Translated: CSARIGDGYTF.

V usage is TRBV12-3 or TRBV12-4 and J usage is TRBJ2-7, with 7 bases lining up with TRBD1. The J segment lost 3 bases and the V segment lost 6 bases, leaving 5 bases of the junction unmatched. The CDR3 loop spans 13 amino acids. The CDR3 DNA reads TGTGCCAGCAGATTGACAGGGAACTACGAGCAGTACTTC. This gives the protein CASRLTGNYEQYF.

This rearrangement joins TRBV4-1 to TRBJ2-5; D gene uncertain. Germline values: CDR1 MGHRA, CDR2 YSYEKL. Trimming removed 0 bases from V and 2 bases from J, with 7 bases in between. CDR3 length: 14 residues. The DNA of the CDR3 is TGCGCCAGCAGCCAAGAATCCCTTCAAGAGACCCAGTACTTC. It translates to CASSQESLQETQYF.

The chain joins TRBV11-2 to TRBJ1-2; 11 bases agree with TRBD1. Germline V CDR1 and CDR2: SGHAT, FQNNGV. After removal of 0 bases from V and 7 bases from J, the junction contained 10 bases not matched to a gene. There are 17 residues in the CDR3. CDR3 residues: CASSLDRTGGRRGGYTF. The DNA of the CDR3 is TGTGCCAGCAGCTTAGACCGGACAGGGGGCAGGCGGGGTGGCTACACCTTC.

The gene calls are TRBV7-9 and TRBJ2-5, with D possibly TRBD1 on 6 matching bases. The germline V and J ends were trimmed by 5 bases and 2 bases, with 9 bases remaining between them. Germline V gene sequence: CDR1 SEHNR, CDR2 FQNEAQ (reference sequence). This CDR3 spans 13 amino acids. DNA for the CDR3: TGTGCCAGCAGCCGGACAGCTCAAGAGACCCAGTACTTC. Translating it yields CASSRTAQETQYF.

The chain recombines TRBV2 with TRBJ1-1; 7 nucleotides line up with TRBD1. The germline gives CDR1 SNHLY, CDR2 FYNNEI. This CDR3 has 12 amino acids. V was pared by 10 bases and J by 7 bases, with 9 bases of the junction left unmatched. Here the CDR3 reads CATSRGDFEAFF. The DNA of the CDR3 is TGTGCCACCTCCAGGGGGGACTTTGAAGCTTTCTTT.

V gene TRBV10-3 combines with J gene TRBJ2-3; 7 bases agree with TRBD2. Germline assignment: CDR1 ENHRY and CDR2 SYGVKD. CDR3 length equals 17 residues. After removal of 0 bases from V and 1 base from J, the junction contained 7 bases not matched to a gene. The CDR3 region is CAISESASLAGTDTQYF. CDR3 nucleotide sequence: TGTGCCATCAGTGAGTCGGCAAGTCTAGCGGGCACAGATACGCAGTATTTT.

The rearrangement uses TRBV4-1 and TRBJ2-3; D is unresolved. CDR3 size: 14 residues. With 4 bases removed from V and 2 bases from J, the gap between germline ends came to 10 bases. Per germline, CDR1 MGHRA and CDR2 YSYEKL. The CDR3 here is CASSPIATTDTQYF. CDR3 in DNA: TGCGCCAGCAGCCCTATAGCCACCACAGATACGCAGTATTTT.

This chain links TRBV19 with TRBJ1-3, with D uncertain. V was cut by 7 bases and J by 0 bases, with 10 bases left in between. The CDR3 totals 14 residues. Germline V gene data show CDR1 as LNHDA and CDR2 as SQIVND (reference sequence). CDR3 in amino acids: CASTMSLSGNTIYF. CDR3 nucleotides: TGTGCCAGTACCATGAGCCTCTCTGGAAACACCATATATTTT. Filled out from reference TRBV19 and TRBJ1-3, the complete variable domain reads DGGITQSPKYLFRKEGQNVTLSCEQNLNHDAMYWYRQDPGQGLRLIYYSQIVNDFQKGDIAEGYSVSREKKESFPLTVTSAQKNPTAFYLCASTMSLSGNTIYFGEGSWLTVV.

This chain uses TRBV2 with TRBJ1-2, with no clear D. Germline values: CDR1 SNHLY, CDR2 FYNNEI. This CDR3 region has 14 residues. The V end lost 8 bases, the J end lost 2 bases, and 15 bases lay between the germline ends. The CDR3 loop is CASLVRLRNYGYTF. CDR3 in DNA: TGTGCCAGCCTCGTGAGACTTAGGAACTATGGCTACACCTTC. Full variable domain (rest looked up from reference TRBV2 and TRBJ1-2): EPEVTQTPSHQVTQMGQEVILRCVPISNHLYFYWYRQILGQKVEFLVSFYNNEISEKSEIFDDQFSVERPDGSNFTLKIRSTKLEDSAMYFCASLVRLRNYGYTFGSGTRLTVV.

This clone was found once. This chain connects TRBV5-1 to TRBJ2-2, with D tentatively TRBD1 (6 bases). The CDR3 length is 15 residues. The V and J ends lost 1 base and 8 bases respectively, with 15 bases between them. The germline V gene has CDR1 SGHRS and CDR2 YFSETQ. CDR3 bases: TGCGCCAGCAGCTTGACGTCAGGGGTATCGGGGGAGCTGTTTTTT. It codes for CASSLTSGVSGELFF. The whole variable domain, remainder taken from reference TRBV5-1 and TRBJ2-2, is KAGVTQTPRYLIKTRGQQVTLSCSPISGHRSVSWYQQTPGQGLQFLFEYFSETQRNKGNFPGRFSGRQFSNSRSEMNVSTLELGDSALYLCASSLTSGVSGELFFGEGSRLTVL.

The chain's CDR3 is CAISASGRADEQFF. CDR3 DNA sequence: TGTGCCATCAGTGCGAGCGGGAGGGCCGATGAGCAGTTCTTC. The V and J genes are TRBV10-3 and TRBJ2-1; TRBD2 matches at 10 bases. CDR3 length: 14 amino acids. V lost 4 bases, J lost 8 bases, and 5 bases stayed unmatched. The V gene's germline CDR1 is ENHRY and CDR2 SYGVKD.

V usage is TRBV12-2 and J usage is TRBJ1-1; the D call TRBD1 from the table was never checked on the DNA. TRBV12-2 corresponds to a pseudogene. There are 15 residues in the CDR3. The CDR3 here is CASRLTHREGTEAFF. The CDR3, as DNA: TGTGCAAGTCGCTTAACCCACAGGGAAGGCACTGAAGCTTTCTTT.